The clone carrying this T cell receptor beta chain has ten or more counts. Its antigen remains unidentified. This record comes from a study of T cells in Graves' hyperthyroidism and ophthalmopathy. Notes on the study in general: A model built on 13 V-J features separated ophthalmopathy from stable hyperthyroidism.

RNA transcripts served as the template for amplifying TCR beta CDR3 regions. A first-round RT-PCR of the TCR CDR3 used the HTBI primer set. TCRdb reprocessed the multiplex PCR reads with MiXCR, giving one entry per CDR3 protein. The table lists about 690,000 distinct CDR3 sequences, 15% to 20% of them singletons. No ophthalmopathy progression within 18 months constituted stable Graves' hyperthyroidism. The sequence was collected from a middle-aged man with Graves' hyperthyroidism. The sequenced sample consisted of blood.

The CDR3 sequence: CATRNLGDYGYTF. In DNA form, the CDR3 reads TGTGCCACTAGGAATTTGGGGGACTATGGCTACACCTTC. This rearrangement joins TRBV19 to TRBJ1-2; weak D call: TRBD1 (5 bases). This CDR3 region has 13 residues. CDR1 is LNHDA, CDR2 SQIVND, per germline (reference sequence). V was pared by 10 bases and J by 3 bases, with 15 bases between.